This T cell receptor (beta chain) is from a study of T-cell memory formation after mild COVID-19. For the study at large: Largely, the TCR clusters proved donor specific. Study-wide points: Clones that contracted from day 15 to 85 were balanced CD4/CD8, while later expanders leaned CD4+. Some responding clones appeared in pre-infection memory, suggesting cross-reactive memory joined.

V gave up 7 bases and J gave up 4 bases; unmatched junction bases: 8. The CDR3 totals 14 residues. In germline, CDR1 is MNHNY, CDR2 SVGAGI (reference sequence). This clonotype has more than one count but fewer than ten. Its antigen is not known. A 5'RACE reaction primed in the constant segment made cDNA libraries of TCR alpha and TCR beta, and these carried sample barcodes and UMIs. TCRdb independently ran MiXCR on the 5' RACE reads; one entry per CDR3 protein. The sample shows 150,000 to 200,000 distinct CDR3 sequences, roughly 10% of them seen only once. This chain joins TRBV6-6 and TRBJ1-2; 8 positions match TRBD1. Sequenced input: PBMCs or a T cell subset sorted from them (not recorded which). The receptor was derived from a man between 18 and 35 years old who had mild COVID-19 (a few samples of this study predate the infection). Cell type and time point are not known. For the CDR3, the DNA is TGTGCCAGCATGGGTACAGGGGGTAGCTATGGCTACACCTTC. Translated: CASMGTGGSYGYTF.